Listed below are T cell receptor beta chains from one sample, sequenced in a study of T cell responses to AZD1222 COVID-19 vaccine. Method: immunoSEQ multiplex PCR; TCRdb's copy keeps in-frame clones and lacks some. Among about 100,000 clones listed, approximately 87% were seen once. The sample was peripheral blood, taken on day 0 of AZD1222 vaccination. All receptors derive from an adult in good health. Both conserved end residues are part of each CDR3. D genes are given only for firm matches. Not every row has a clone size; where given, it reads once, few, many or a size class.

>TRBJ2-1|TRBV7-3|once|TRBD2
TGTGCCAGCAGCTTATCGTCTAGCGGGAGAGTTGAGCAGTTCTTC
CASSLSSSGRVEQFF
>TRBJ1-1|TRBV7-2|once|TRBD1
TGTGCCAGCAGTTCAAACACCGGGACAGGGGGCCTGGCTTTCTTT
CASSSNTGTGGLAFF
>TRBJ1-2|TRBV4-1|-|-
TGCGCCAGCAGCCAAAGAGAGCTGGGACGATTCGATGGCTACACCTTC
CASSQRELGRFDGYTF
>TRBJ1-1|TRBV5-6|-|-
TGTGCCAGCAGCTTGGGGGAATACACTGAAGCTTTCTTT
CASSLGEYTEAFF
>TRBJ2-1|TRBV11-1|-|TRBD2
TGTGCCAGCAGCTTAGCGGTCGGGAGGGCTGAGCAGTTCTTC
CASSLAVGRAEQFF
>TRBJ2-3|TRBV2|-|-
TGTGCCAGCGGTAGGCAGGGGCCAGATACGCAGTATTTT
CASGRQGPDTQYF
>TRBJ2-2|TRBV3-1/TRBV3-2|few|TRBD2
TGTGCCAGCAGCCAAGGACTAGCGGGAGCCGGGGAGCTGTTTTTT
CASSQGLAGAGELFF
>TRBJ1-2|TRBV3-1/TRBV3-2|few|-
TGTGCCAGCAGCCAAAGGGAGACGCGCGGCTACACCTTC
CASSQRETRGYTF
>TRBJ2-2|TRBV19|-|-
TGTGCCAGTACTGGGACTCACACCACCGGGGAGCTGTTTTTT
CASTGTHTTGELFF
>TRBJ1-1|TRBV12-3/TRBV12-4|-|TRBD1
TGTGCCAGCAGTTCCGCCGACAGGGATGGGGCTTTCTTT
CASSSADRDGAFF
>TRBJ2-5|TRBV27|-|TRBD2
TGTGCCAGCAGGGGGAGCGGGAGGGGGCTTGGAGAGACCCAGTACTTC
CASRGSGRGLGETQYF
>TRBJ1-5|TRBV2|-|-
TGTGCCAGCAGTGAATCTTGGCAGGGAGGTCAGCCCCAGCATTTT
CASSESWQGGQPQHF
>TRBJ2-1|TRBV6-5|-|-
TGTGCCAGCGCGGATGGCAGATGGCGTGAGCAGTTCTTC
CASADGRWREQFF